Shown below are 18 T cell receptor beta chains from a single sample sequenced in a study of blood T cells in healthy people across ages (dated by TCRdb to about 2015). The library was prepared using 5' RACE. Sequencing was performed on an Illumina HiSeq 2500. A second PCR of roughly 6 to 12 cycles was run with a J-beta primer mix and a sample-barcoded 5' primer. The public reads were reprocessed in TCRdb via fastp at Q25 and MiXCR, keeping in-frame beta chains. Every distinct CDR3 protein forms one entry, paired with its most common genes and DNA. The sample data list about 290,000 distinct CDR3 sequences, and 25% to 30% of these were observed just once. Around 29% of the sample is in the top ten clones. The source material was blood. Receptors were obtained from a woman between 65 and 79 years old in good health.

The rearrangement joins TRBV20-1 to TRBJ1-5; 8 bases fit TRBD1. From germline, CDR1 is DFQATT and CDR2 SNEGSKA (reference sequence). V gave up 0 bases and J gave up 4 bases; unmatched junction bases: 5. The CDR3 totals 15 residues. Here the CDR3 DNA reads TGCAGTGCTAGAGATCAGGGGGCTCGAAATCAGCCCCAGCATTTT. Encoded protein: CSARDQGARNQPQHF.

This clonotype was found a few times. The gene calls are TRBV18 and TRBJ2-1; 12 nucleotides align to TRBD2. The CDR3 is made up of 17 amino acids. The germline V gene has CDR1 KGHSH and CDR2 LQKENI. Trimming took 2 bases from V and 4 from J; bases not matched to a gene: 6. The CDR3 sequence: CASSPRLAGGPYNEQFF. The CDR3 DNA sequence: TGTGCCAGCTCACCAAGGCTAGCGGGAGGGCCTTACAATGAGCAGTTCTTC.

V and J are TRBV9 and TRBJ2-5, with D perhaps TRBD2 (6 bases). CDR3 length: 15 amino acids. V lost 4 bases and J 5 bases, leaving 18 bases between the germline ends. The germline gives CDR1 SGDLS, CDR2 YYNGEE. In nucleotides, the CDR3 is TGTGCCAGCAGCCTTACCACCGGGAGTCTGGAGACCCAGTACTTC. This encodes CASSLTTGSLETQYF.

This clonotype was counted many times. The V and J genes are TRBV20-1 and TRBJ2-1; maybe TRBD1 (6 bases). CDR1 and CDR2 from the germline V gene are DFQATT and SNEGSKA (reference sequence). The CDR3 covers 14 residues. The V end lost 4 bases, the J end lost 0 bases, and 10 bases lay between the germline ends. Here the CDR3 reads CSATQGISYNEQFF. The CDR3 coding sequence is TGCAGTGCTACTCAGGGGATCTCCTACAATGAGCAGTTCTTC.

Only a few counts were recorded for this clonotype. A read error may produce the germline difference seen at one junction end. This rearrangement joins TRBV27 to TRBJ1-2; TRBD1 is a possible D gene (5 bases). This CDR3 has 12 amino acids. Germline CDR1 reads MNHEY; CDR2 reads SMNVEV (reference sequence). CDR3 in DNA: TGTGCCAGCAGCATCCGGGGGGGACTTCTCCTCTTC. As protein: CASSIRGGLLLF.

A remark on this clonotype: The final CDR3 position lacks the conserved phenylalanine or tryptophan, pointing to a likely read error. The limits of the CDR3 on the DNA are not certain, so only TCRdb's listed CDR3 is given. The V and J genes are TRBV27 and TRBJ2-3. Germline V gene sequence: CDR1 MNHEY, CDR2 SMNVEV (reference sequence). The CDR3 is 16 residues long, counting both termini. The CDR3 reads CASSPQALTQTDIQFV.

The V gene is TRBV3-1, the J gene TRBJ2-5; the match to TRBD2 covers 12 bases. Germline CDR1 LGHDT, CDR2 YNNKEL (reference sequence). With V trimmed by 0 bases and J by 5 bases, 7 bases remained unmatched. The CDR3 totals 17 residues. The CDR3 reads CASSQERLAGVSETQYF. CDR3 DNA: TGTGCCAGCAGCCAAGAGAGACTAGCGGGAGTATCGGAGACCCAGTACTTC.

The V and J genes are TRBV20-1 and TRBJ2-5, with 9 bases that match TRBD1. The J call may be mistaken, given a closer DNA end match to TRBJ2-7. Germline V gene sequence: CDR1 DFQATT, CDR2 SNEGSKA (reference sequence). There are 15 residues in the CDR3. The CDR3 protein is CSARPGQGVPYEQYF. The DNA of the CDR3 is TGCAGTGCCAGACCGGGACAGGGAGTCCCCTACGAGCAGTACTTC.

This clonotype occurred a few times. J is TRBJ2-5 and V is TRBV11-2, with 9 bases aligning to TRBD1. Germline-derived CDR1 and CDR2 are SGHAT and FQNNGV. Trimming cost V 4 bases and J 1 base; bases outside gene matches: 4. The CDR3 has 15 amino acids. This CDR3 is CASSSGTGTQETQYF. CDR3 DNA sequence: TGTGCCAGCAGCTCCGGGACAGGGACCCAAGAGACCCAGTACTTC.

This clonotype has ten or more counts. The chain combines TRBV28 with TRBJ2-5; D uncertain. The CDR3 has 15 amino acids. Germline V CDR1 and CDR2: MDHEN, SYDVKM. V was clipped by 5 bases and J by 5 bases, with 18 bases between them. The CDR3 region has the DNA TGTGCCAGCAGTCGGGCAGGAGCCCAAGTGGAGACCCAGTACTTC. Amino acids: CASSRAGAQVETQYF.

This clonotype was observed a handful of times. V and J are TRBV7-2 and TRBJ1-2; D may be TRBD1 (5 bases). Germline values: CDR1 SGHTA, CDR2 FQGNSA. CDR3 length: 13 amino acids. The V end was cut by 4 bases, the J end by 3 bases, with 9 bases between. The chain's CDR3 is CASSSGGDYGYTF. The CDR3 DNA is TGTGCCAGCAGCTCGGGGGGGGACTATGGCTACACCTTC.

This clonotype was found a few times. V usage is TRBV5-6 and J usage is TRBJ1-1; D ambiguous. Trimming took 4 bases from V and 4 from J, leaving 8 bases between them. Germline V gene data show CDR1 as SGHDT and CDR2 as YYEEEE. The CDR3 is made up of 12 amino acids. DNA for the CDR3: TGTGCCAGCAGCCGACTCAGCACTGAAGCTTTCTTT. Translating gives CASSRLSTEAFF.

This clonotype was seen a few times. The V gene is TRBV29-1, the J gene TRBJ2-5, with TRBD2 as a possible D gene (5 bases). Germline lookup yields CDR1 SQVTM and CDR2 ANQGSEA. This CDR3 region has 12 residues. Trimming removed 7 bases from V and 0 bases from J, with 9 bases in between. The CDR3 loop is CSAKRNQETQYF. In nucleotides, the CDR3 is TGCAGCGCCAAGCGGAACCAAGAGACCCAGTACTTC.

The V gene is TRBV2, the J gene TRBJ2-2; D is perhaps TRBD2 (7 bases). The V gene lost 7 bases and the J gene lost 6 bases, with 15 bases spanning the gap. The CDR3 has 14 residues. Germline assignment: CDR1 SNHLY and CDR2 FYNNEI. In DNA form, the CDR3 reads TGTGCCAGCATAGGGGGAGGGGGATCCGGGGAGCTGTTTTTT. The encoded protein is CASIGGGGSGELFF.

About this clonotype itself: One end of the junction does not line up with germline, which may come from a read error. This chain links TRBV6-6 with TRBJ2-5, with D possibly being TRBD2 (6 bases). This CDR3 is 13 amino acids long. CDR1 is MNHNY and CDR2 is SVGAGI in the germline V gene (reference sequence). As DNA, the CDR3 is TGTGCCAGCAGTTACGATTGGGGCGGGAAGGGGTTCTTC. Protein product: CASSYDWGGKGFF.

The V gene is TRBV2, the J gene TRBJ2-7; the D gene is possibly TRBD2 (5 bases). This CDR3 spans 15 amino acids. Germline V gene sequence: CDR1 SNHLY, CDR2 FYNNEI. Trimming took off 7 bases at V and 1 base at J, with 17 bases between the two ends. The CDR3 sequence is CASTMRAGGSYEQYF. CDR3 DNA: TGTGCCAGCACTATGAGGGCCGGAGGTTCCTACGAGCAGTACTTC.

This clonotype has a count of ten or more. The chain joins TRBV5-6 to TRBJ1-4; no clear D gene. Trimming shortened V by 2 bases and J by 2 bases, and 7 bases separated the two germline ends. Germline-derived CDR1 and CDR2 are SGHDT and YYEEEE. There are 14 residues in the CDR3. CDR3 region: CASSFIATNEKLFF. The CDR3 DNA is TGTGCCAGCAGCTTCATTGCTACTAATGAAAAACTGTTTTTT.

This clonotype came up a few times. V is TRBV4-2 and J is TRBJ1-1, with a possible D match to TRBD1 (6 bases). This CDR3 has 15 residues. Trimming pared 5 bases from V and 5 bases from J, leaving 18 bases between. Per germline, CDR1 LGHNA and CDR2 YNFKEQ. The chain's CDR3 is CASSSGTWGQTEAFF. The CDR3 DNA follows: TGTGCCAGCAGCTCCGGGACATGGGGTCAAACTGAAGCTTTCTTT.